This T cell receptor beta chain was documented in a study of regulatory T cells in long-lasting Graves disease. Construction of TCR beta libraries relied on iRepertoire HTBI primers and on Arm-PCR targeting CDR3 regions. TCRdb used MiXCR to reprocess the multiplex PCR reads, holding one entry per CDR3 protein. The table records about 420,000 distinct CDR3 sequences, less than 20% of them present only once. Time point described: newly diagnosed GD, antithyroid drugs for less than 3 months. Scientists built the TCR library using RNA that was extracted from PBMCs. Unmatched junction bases numbered 7, after V lost 3 bases and J lost 8 bases. This CDR3 is built from 14 residues. The germline gives CDR1 SGHTA, CDR2 FQGTGA. In this sample, this clonotype turned up many times. The data also belong to a second study, concerning T cells in Graves' hyperthyroidism and ophthalmopathy. Turning to that study: Across 18 months, stable Graves' hyperthyroidism was marked by no progression to ophthalmopathy.

The sample consisted of peripheral blood mononuclear cells (PBMCs), taken at new diagnosis, from a patient treated with antithyroid drugs. The chain combines TRBV7-3 with TRBJ2-1, with 7 bases aligning to TRBD2. The TCR comes from a woman younger than 35 with Graves disease. The CDR3 reads CASSFVGGLDEQFF. CDR3 sequence (DNA): TGTGCCAGCAGCTTCGTGGGAGGGCTTGATGAGCAGTTCTTC. The full variable domain, completed using reference TRBV7-3 and TRBJ2-1, is GAGVSQTPSNKVTEKGKYVELRCDPISGHTALYWYRQSLGQGPEFLIYFQGTGAADDSGLPNDRFFAVRPEGSVSTLKIQRTERGDSAVYLCASSFVGGLDEQFFGPGTRLTVL.